A selection of T cell receptor beta chains follows, all from one sample in a study of shared clonotypes between healthy human individuals. Produced via immunoSEQ multiplex PCR; TCRdb's table is partial and in-frame only. Among almost 700,000 clones, roughly nine tenths were seen once, and the ten largest hold approximately 24%. Sequences were obtained from naive CD8+ T cells sorted from blood. The receptors shown here come from a man aged 25-45 years in good health. Both conserved end residues are part of each CDR3. Each record gives: J gene, V gene, CDR3 protein.

TRBJ2-4,TRBV7-9,CASSQGGSIQYF
TRBJ1-1,TRBV6-1,CASRGSYEAFF
TRBJ2-5,TRBV19,CASSTGPGGETQYF
TRBJ2-1,TRBV7-9,CASSLVLGSAHEQFF
TRBJ1-5,TRBV28,CASSPRGRGPNQPQHF
TRBJ2-1,TRBV27,CASSHELSSYNEQFF
TRBJ2-1,TRBV28,CASSFGNSGNNNEQFF
TRBJ2-7,TRBV21-1,CASGTRVYEQYF
TRBJ1-4,TRBV27,CASSSPGTANEKLFF
TRBJ2-3,TRBV14,CASSQGTGGKDTQYF
TRBJ2-1,TRBV9,CASSVALGQAYNEQFF
TRBJ2-7,TRBV14,CASSQPAYEQYF
TRBJ1-5,TRBV19,CASSPRNWQPQHF
TRBJ2-7,TRBV11-2,CASSLDVSSVVSYEQYF
TRBJ1-3,TRBV5-4,CASSLEGSYSGNTIYF
TRBJ1-1,TRBV6-5,CASSYSIRGEAFF
TRBJ2-7,TRBV4-3,CASSQDLWGKSYEQYF
TRBJ2-7,TRBV6-1,CASSDRAAYEQYF
TRBJ2-2,TRBV28,CASSLTQGAVGELFF
TRBJ2-2,TRBV7-9,CANNAGELFF
TRBJ1-2,TRBV6-5,CASSYSAGIGYTF
TRBJ2-7,TRBV27,CASSSLITGYPEQYF
TRBJ2-7,TRBV10-3,CATQGRVSSYEQYF
TRBJ1-4,TRBV6-1,CASSRLGEKLFF
TRBJ2-1,TRBV11-1,CASSQSRYNEQFF
TRBJ2-3,TRBV10-2,CASREEANTDTQYF
TRBJ2-3,TRBV6-1,CASRVGGGRTDTQYF
TRBJ2-7,TRBV29-1,CSAEVGDREYEQYF
TRBJ2-5,TRBV27,CASSLSGLLDLLETQYF
TRBJ1-5,TRBV7-9,CASSLTGGAGNQPQHF